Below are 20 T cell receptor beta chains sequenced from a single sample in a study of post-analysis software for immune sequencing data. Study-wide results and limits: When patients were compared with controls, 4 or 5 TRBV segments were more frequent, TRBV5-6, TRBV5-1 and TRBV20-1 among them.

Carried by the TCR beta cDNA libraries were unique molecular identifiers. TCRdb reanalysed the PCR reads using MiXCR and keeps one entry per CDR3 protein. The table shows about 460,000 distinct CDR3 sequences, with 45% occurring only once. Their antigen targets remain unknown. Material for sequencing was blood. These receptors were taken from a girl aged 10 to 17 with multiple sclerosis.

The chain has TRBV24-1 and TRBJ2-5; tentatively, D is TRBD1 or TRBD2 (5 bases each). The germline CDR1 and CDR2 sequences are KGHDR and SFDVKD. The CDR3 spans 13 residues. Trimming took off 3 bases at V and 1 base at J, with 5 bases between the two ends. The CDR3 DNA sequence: TGTGCCACCAGTGATGGGGGCCAAGAGACCCAGTACTTC. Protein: CATSDGGQETQYF.

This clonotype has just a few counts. CDR3 DNA sequence: TGTGCCAGCAGTTTACGTGCTATAATGAGACTAGCGGGGGTTACCCCTCAAGAGACCCAGTACTTC. This gives the protein CASSLRAIMRLAGVTPQETQYF. The chain links TRBV28 to TRBJ2-5, with TRBD2 matching over 12 bases. This CDR3 region has 22 residues. V was clipped by 2 bases and J by 2 bases; unmatched bases: 21. Per the germline V gene, CDR1 is MDHEN and CDR2 is SYDVKM.

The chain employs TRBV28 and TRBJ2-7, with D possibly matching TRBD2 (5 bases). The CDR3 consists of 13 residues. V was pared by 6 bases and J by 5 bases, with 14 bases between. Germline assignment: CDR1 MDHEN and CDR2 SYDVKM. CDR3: CASSRTFLDEQYF. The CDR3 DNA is TGTGCCAGCAGCCGGACTTTTTTAGACGAGCAGTACTTC.

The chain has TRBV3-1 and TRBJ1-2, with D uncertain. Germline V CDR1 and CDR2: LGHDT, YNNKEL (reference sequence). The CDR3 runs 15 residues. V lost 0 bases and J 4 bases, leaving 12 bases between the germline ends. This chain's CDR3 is CASSQDNSFSYGYTF. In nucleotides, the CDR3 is TGTGCCAGCAGCCAAGATAACAGCTTTTCCTATGGCTACACCTTC.

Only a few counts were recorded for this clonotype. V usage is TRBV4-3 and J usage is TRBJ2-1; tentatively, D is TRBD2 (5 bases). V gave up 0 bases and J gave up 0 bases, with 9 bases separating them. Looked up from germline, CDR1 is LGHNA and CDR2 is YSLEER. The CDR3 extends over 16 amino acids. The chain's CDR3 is CASSQDSGSSYNEQFF. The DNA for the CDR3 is TGCGCCAGCAGCCAAGATTCGGGAAGCTCCTACAATGAGCAGTTCTTC.

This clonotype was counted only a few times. This CDR3 is CASSLGQGADIQYF. The CDR3 DNA is TGCGCCAGCAGCTTGGGACAGGGGGCGGACATTCAGTACTTC. This chain links TRBV5-1 with TRBJ2-7; 10 bases match TRBD1. The J call is doubtful: the DNA matches TRBJ2-4 better. CDR1 and CDR2 (germline): SGHRS, YFSETQ. CDR3 length: 14 amino acids.

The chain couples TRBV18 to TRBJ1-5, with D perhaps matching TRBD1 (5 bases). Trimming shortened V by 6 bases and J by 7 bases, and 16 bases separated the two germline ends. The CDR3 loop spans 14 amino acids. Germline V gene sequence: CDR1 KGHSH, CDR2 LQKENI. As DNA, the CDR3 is TGTGCCAGCTCCCGCGGCCAGGGTGGGCAGCCCCAGCATTTT. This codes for CASSRGQGGQPQHF.

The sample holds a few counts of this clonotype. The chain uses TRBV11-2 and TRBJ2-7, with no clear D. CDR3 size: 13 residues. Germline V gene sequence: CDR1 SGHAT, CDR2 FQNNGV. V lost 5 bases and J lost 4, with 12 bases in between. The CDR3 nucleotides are TGTGCCAGCAGCCCCGGCGGTTGGTACGAGCAGTACTTC. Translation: CASSPGGWYEQYF.

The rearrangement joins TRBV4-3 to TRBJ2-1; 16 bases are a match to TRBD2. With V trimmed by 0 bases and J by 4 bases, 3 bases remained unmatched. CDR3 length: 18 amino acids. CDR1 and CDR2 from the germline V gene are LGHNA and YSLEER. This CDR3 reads CASSQEEGLAGGYNEQFF. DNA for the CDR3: TGCGCCAGCAGCCAAGAAGAGGGACTAGCGGGAGGGTACAATGAGCAGTTCTTC.

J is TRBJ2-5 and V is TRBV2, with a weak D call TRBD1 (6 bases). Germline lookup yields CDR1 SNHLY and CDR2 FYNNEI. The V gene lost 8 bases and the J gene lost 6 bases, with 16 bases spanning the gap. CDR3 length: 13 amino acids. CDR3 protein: CASAMDSLKTQYF. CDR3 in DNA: TGTGCCAGCGCCATGGACAGTCTAAAGACCCAGTACTTC.

In DNA form, the CDR3 reads TGTGCCATCAGTGAGTCGGGTGAGACAGGGGGTAACTTGGTTTTCTTT. It is translated as CAISESGETGGNLVFF. The V call is TRBV10-3, the J call TRBJ1-1; 9 nucleotides align to TRBD1. Germline-derived CDR1 and CDR2 are ENHRY and SYGVKD. The CDR3 sequence is 16 residues long. Losses at the gene ends were 0 bases for V and 13 bases for J; bases not matched to a gene: 15.

CDR3 in amino acids: CSARRRGGSSYNEQYF. Written as DNA, the CDR3 is TGCAGTGCTAGACGCAGGGGGGGAAGCTCCTACAATGAGCAGTACTTC. V usage is TRBV20-1 and J usage is TRBJ2-7; D may correspond to TRBD1 or TRBD2 (7 bases each). The V end lost 2 bases, the J end lost 7 bases, and 24 bases lay between the germline ends. This CDR3 is built from 16 residues. Germline V CDR1 and CDR2: DFQATT, SNEGSKA (reference sequence).

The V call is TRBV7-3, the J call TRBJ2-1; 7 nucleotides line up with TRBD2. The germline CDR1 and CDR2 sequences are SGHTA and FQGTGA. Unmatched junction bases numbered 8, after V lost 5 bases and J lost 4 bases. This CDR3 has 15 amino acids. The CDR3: CASSPAGSMYNEQFF. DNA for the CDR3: TGTGCCAGCAGCCCAGCGGGGTCGATGTACAATGAGCAGTTCTTC.

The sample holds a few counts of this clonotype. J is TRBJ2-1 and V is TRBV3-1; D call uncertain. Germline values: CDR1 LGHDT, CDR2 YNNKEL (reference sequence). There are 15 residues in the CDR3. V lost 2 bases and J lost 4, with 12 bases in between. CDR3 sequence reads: CASSQRHVGYNEQFF. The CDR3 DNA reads TGTGCCAGCAGCCAACGGCACGTAGGATACAATGAGCAGTTCTTC.

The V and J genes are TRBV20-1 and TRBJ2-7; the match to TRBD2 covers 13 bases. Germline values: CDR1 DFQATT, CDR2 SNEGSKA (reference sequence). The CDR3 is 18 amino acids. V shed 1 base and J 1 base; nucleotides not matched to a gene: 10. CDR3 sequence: CSARVGGLAGHTSYEQYF. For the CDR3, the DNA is TGCAGTGCTAGAGTCGGGGGACTAGCGGGACACACTTCCTACGAGCAGTACTTC.

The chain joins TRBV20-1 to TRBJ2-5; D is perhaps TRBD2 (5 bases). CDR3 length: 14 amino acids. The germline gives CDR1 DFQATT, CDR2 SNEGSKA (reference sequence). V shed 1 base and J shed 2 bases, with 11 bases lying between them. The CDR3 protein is CSARAGSAQETQYF. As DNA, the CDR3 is TGCAGTGCTAGAGCGGGGTCAGCTCAAGAGACCCAGTACTTC.

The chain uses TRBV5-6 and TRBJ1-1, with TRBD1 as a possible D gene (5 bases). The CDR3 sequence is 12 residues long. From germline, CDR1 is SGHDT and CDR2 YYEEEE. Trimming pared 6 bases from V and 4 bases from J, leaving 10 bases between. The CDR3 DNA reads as TGTGCCAGCACCATACAGGCCACTGAAGCTTTCTTT. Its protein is CASTIQATEAFF.

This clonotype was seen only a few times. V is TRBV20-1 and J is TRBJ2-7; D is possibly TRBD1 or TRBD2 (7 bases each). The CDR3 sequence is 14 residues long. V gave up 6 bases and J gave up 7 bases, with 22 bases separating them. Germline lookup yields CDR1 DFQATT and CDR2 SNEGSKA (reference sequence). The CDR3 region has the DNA TGCAGTGCCCTGAGGGTAGCGGGCAGGGGGGAGCAGTACTTC. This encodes CSALRVAGRGEQYF.

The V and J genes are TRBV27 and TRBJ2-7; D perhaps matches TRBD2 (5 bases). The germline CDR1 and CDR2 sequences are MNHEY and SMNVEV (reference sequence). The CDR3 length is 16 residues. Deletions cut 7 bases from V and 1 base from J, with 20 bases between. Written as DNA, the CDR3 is TGTGCCAGCACTCCTAACTCTTGGACTGCGTCCTACGAGCAGTACTTC. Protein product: CASTPNSWTASYEQYF.

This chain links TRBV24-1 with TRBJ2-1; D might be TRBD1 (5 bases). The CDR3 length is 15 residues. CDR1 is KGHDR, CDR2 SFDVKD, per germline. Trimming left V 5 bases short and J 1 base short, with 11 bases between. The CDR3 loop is CATSARGPSYNEQFF. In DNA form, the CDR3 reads TGTGCCACCAGTGCTAGGGGTCCTTCCTACAATGAGCAGTTCTTC.